The clone carrying this T cell receptor (beta chain) has more than one count but fewer than ten. Trimming removed 5 bases from V and 5 bases from J; junction bases left unmatched: 7. The CDR3 runs 15 residues. Germline V gene sequence: CDR1 SGHDN, CDR2 FVKESK. TCRB transcripts that were expressed got sequenced, as all of the isolated RNA had been reverse transcribed. Using immunoSEQ multiplex PCR, the repertoire was profiled, and TCRdb retains in-frame clones only, with some absent. The sample contains 150,000 to 200,000 clones, less than 9.5% of which appear only once. These data are taken from a study of beta chain features in type 1 diabetes.

This clonotype was obtained from a woman aged 18 to 35 in good health. This rearrangement joins TRBV14 to TRBJ2-7, with 12 bases matching TRBD2. The sequenced sample consisted of central memory CD4+ T cells from blood. This chain's CDR3 is CASSSLLAGGDEQYF. The CDR3 nucleotides read TGTGCCAGCAGCTCTTTACTAGCGGGAGGTGACGAGCAGTACTTC.